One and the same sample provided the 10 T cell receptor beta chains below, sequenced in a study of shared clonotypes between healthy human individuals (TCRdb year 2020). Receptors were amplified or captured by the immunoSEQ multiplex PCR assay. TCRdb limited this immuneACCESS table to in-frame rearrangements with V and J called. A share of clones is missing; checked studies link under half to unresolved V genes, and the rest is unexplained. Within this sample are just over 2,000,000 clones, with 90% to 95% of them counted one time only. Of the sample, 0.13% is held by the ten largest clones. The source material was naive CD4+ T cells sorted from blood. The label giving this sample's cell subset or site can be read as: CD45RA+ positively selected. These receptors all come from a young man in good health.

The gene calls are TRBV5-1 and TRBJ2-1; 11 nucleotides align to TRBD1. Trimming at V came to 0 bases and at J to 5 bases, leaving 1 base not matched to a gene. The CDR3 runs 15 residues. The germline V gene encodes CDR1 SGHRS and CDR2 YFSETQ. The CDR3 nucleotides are TGCGCCAGCAGCTTGGTGGGACAGGGGGACAATGAGCAGTTCTTC. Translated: CASSLVGQGDNEQFF. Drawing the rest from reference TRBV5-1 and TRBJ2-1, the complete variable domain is KAGVTQTPRYLIKTRGQQVTLSCSPISGHRSVSWYQQTPGQGLQFLFEYFSETQRNKGNFPGRFSGRQFSNSRSEMNVSTLELGDSALYLCASSLVGQGDNEQFFGPGTRLTVL.

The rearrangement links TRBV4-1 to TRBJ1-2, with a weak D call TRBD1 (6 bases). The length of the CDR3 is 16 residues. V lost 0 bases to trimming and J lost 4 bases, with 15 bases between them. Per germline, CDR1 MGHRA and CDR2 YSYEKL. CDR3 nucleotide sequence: TGCGCCAGCAGCCAAGAGAATAACAGGGTTGGCTATGGCTACACCTTC. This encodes CASSQENNRVGYGYTF.

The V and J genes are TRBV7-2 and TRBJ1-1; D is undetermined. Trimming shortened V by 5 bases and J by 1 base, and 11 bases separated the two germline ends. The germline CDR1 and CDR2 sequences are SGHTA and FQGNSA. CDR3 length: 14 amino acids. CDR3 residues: CASSVLGGNTEAFF. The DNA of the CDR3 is TGTGCCAGCAGCGTATTGGGTGGGAACACTGAAGCTTTCTTT.

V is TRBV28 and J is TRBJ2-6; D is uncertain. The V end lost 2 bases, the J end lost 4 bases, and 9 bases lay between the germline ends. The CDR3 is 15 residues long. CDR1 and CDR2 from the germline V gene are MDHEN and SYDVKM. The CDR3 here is CASSLTQSGANVLTF. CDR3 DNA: TGTGCCAGCAGTTTAACCCAGTCCGGGGCCAACGTCCTGACTTTC.

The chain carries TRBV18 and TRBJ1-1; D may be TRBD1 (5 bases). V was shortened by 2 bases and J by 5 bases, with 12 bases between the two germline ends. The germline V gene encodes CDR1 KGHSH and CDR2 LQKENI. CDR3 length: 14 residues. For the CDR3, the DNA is TGTGCCAGCTCACCAAGTACGGGGCGGACTGAAGCTTTCTTT. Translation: CASSPSTGRTEAFF.

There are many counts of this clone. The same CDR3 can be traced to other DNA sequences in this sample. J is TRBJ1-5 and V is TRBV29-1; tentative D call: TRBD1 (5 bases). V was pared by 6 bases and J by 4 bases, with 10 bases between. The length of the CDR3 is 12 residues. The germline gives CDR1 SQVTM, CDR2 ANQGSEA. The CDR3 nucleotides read TGCAGCGTGGGGGGGAGTAATCAGCCCCAGCATTTT. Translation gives CSVGGSNQPQHF.

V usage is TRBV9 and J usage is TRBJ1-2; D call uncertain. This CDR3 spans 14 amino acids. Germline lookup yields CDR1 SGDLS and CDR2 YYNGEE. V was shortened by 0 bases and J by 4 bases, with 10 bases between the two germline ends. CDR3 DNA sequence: TGTGCCAGCAGCGTAGTCGGGATTGGCTATGGCTACACCTTC. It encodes CASSVVGIGYGYTF. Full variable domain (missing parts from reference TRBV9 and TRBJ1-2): DSGVTQTPKHLITATGQRVTLRCSPRSGDLSVYWYQQSLDQGLQFLIQYYNGEERAKGNILERFSAQQFPDLHSELNLSSLELGDSALYFCASSVVGIGYGYTFGSGTRLTVV.

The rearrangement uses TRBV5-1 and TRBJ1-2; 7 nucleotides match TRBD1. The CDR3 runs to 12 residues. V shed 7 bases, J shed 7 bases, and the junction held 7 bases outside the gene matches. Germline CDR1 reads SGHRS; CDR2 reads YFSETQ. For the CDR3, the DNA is TGCGCCAGCGGGACAGCGGGCGGTGGCTACACCTTC. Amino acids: CASGTAGGGYTF.

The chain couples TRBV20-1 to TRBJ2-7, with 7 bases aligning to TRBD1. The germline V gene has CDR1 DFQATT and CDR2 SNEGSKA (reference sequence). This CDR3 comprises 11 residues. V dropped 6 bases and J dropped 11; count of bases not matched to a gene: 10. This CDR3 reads CSATRQGFKYF. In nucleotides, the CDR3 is TGCAGTGCAACCCGACAGGGCTTCAAGTACTTC.

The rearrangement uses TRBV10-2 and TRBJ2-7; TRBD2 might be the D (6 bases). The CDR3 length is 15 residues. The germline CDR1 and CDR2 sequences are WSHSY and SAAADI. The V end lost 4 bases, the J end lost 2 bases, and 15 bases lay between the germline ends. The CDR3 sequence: CASSGGVAGPYEQYF. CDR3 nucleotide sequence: TGCGCCAGCAGTGGGGGGGTGGCGGGACCCTACGAGCAGTACTTC.